The 26 T cell receptor beta chains presented below share a single source sample, sequenced in a study of blood T cell repertoires in COVID-19. Repertoires were generated with immunoSEQ multiplex PCR, while TCRdb's copy carries only in-frame clones and drops some. The data hold some 340,000 clones, with less than 85% observed a single time. The sequenced sample was peripheral blood. These receptors came from a young woman with acute or convalescent COVID-19.

The J gene is TRBJ2-7, the V gene TRBV19, with 10 positions matching TRBD1. The CDR3 runs to 14 residues. Germline V lookup: CDR1 LNHDA, CDR2 SQIVND (reference sequence). The CDR3: CASNWGQGTYEQYF. DNA for the CDR3: TGTGCTAGCAACTGGGGACAGGGGACCTACGAGCAGTACTTC.

This clone was picked up a small number of times. The chain combines TRBV2 with TRBJ1-2; 8 positions agree with TRBD1. Germline CDR1 SNHLY, CDR2 FYNNEI. The V segment lost 6 bases and the J segment 5 bases; nucleotides outside the gene matches: 5. The CDR3 has 13 amino acids. The CDR3 is CASSPGTGYGYTF. The CDR3 bases are TGTGCCAGCAGCCCCGGGACAGGTTATGGCTACACCTTC.

This clone was found a few times. The V call is TRBV19, the J call TRBJ1-4, with TRBD1 identical over 10 bases. In germline, CDR1 is LNHDA, CDR2 SQIVND (reference sequence). The CDR3 has 17 amino acids. Trimming cost V 3 bases and J 5 bases; bases outside gene matches: 9. The CDR3 DNA sequence: TGTGCCAGTAGTATGGCCTCCGGACAGGGGGTGAATGAAAAACTGTTTTTT. Its protein is CASSMASGQGVNEKLFF.

CDR3 amino acids: CASSIDNRGQETQYF. CDR3 bases: TGTGCCAGTAGTATAGATAACAGGGGCCAAGAGACCCAGTACTTC. V usage is TRBV19 and J usage is TRBJ2-5, with 7 bases aligning to TRBD1. The V gene end was trimmed by 0 bases and the J gene end by 1 base; junction bases not matched to a gene: 2. CDR1 is LNHDA and CDR2 is SQIVND in the germline V gene (reference sequence). The CDR3 length is 15 residues. The full variable domain, in which reference TRBV19 and TRBJ2-5 provide the parts outside the CDR3, is DGGITQSPKYLFRKEGQNVTLSCEQNLNHDAMYWYRQDPGQGLRLIYYSQIVNDFQKGDIAEGYSVSREKKESFPLTVTSAQKNPTAFYLCASSIDNRGQETQYFGPGTRLLVL.

The rearrangement joins TRBV3-1 (or the pseudogene TRBV3-2) to TRBJ2-7; maybe TRBD2 (5 bases). Trimming took 4 bases from V and 2 from J, leaving 12 bases between them. The germline V gene has CDR1 LGHDT and CDR2 YNNKEL (reference sequence). The CDR3 has 14 amino acids. The chain's CDR3 is CASSRGRGTYEQYF. The CDR3 nucleotides read TGTGCCAGCAGCCGTGGACGGGGAACCTACGAGCAGTACTTC.

This chain links TRBV12-5 with TRBJ2-2; possibly TRBD2 for D (5 bases). Germline V lookup: CDR1 LGHNT, CDR2 FRNRAP. Trimming shortened V by 0 bases and J by 4 bases, and 21 bases separated the two germline ends. There are 19 residues in the CDR3. The DNA for the CDR3 is TGTGCTAGTGGTTTGGTAGGGCAGGAATCTTCTCGGGGCACCGGGGAGCTGTTTTTT. Its protein is CASGLVGQESSRGTGELFF.

J is TRBJ1-6 and V is TRBV18; D is unclear. CDR1 and CDR2 (germline): KGHSH, LQKENI. V was clipped by 2 bases and J by 6 bases, with 5 bases between them. The CDR3 covers 13 residues. CDR3 sequence: CASSPAANSPLHF. DNA of the CDR3: TGTGCCAGCTCACCAGCGGCTAATTCACCCCTCCACTTT.

This clone has only one observation. The chain couples TRBV28 to TRBJ1-5; the D is unclear. Trimming shortened V by 2 bases and J by 15 bases, and 17 bases separated the two germline ends. This CDR3 is built from 13 residues. Germline V gene sequence: CDR1 MDHEN, CDR2 SYDVKM. For the CDR3, the DNA is TGTGCCAGCAGTTTAGGTGGTCCAGGCCTTAGGCATTTT. It encodes CASSLGGPGLRHF.

The chain uses TRBV12-2 and TRBJ1-1; the D call of TRBD1 is as the table states it, not checked on the DNA. TRBV12-2 is listed as a pseudogene. The CDR3 totals 16 residues. Here the CDR3 reads CASRLTGGTMNTEAFF. In nucleotides, the CDR3 is TGTGCAAGTCGCCTGACAGGGGGCACCATGAACACTGAAGCTTTCTTT.

The chain recombines TRBV29-1 with TRBJ1-1; D gene ambiguous. V was clipped by 8 bases and J by 4 bases, with 14 bases between them. The germline V gene has CDR1 SQVTM and CDR2 ANQGSEA. This CDR3 spans 12 amino acids. The CDR3 DNA sequence: TGCAGCTCCGCCGGGGAGGGCACTGAAGCTTTCTTT. Its protein is CSSAGEGTEAFF. The complete variable domain, with remaining parts taken from reference TRBV29-1 and TRBJ1-1, reads SAVISQKPSRDICQRGTSLTIQCQVDSQVTMMFWYRQQPGQSLTLIATANQGSEATYESGFVIDKFPISRPNLTFSTLTVSNMSPEDSSIYLCSSAGEGTEAFFGQGTRLTVV.

This rearrangement joins TRBV10-2 to TRBJ1-6; no reliable D call. The CDR3 totals 15 residues. CDR1 and CDR2 (germline): WSHSY, SAAADI. The V gene lost 0 bases and the J gene lost 8 bases, with 11 bases spanning the gap. The CDR3 DNA is TGCGCCAGCAGTGAGTCGGAGGCCGGCTATTCACCCCTCCACTTT. Its translation is CASSESEAGYSPLHF.

This chain connects TRBV9 to TRBJ2-7; TRBD1 agrees at 10 bases. J was trimmed by 0 bases and V by 4 bases; bases with no gene match: 10. CDR3 length: 17 amino acids. Germline CDR1 is SGDLS and CDR2 is YYNGEE. The CDR3 DNA reads TGTGCCAGCAGCCCAGCGGGGACAGGGGTGCCCTCCTACGAGCAGTACTTC. Translation: CASSPAGTGVPSYEQYF. Full variable domain (missing parts from reference TRBV9 and TRBJ2-7): DSGVTQTPKHLITATGQRVTLRCSPRSGDLSVYWYQQSLDQGLQFLIQYYNGEERAKGNILERFSAQQFPDLHSELNLSSLELGDSALYFCASSPAGTGVPSYEQYFGPGTRLTVT.

A remark on this clone: The sample holds other DNA sequences that translate to the same CDR3. The rearrangement uses TRBV20-1 and TRBJ1-2; no firm D call. The germline V and J ends were trimmed by 6 bases and 4 bases, with 6 bases remaining between them. Per germline, CDR1 DFQATT and CDR2 SNEGSKA (reference sequence). The CDR3 extends over 10 amino acids. In nucleotides, the CDR3 is TGCAGTGCGCCAGGCTATGGCTACACCTTC. Protein: CSAPGYGYTF.

This sequence joins TRBV27 and TRBJ2-7; 9 nucleotides align to TRBD1. CDR1 is MNHEY, CDR2 SMNVEV, per germline (reference sequence). CDR3 length: 13 residues. After removal of 3 bases from V and 9 bases from J, the junction contained 6 bases not matched to a gene. CDR3 sequence (DNA): TGTGCCAGCAGTTTTCACAGGGGGCAGGGGCAGTACTTC. Amino acids: CASSFHRGQGQYF.

The chain employs TRBV24-1 and TRBJ2-7; a weak D match, TRBD1 (6 bases). This CDR3 contains 15 residues. Germline CDR1 is KGHDR and CDR2 is SFDVKD. Trimming removed 9 bases at V and 4 bases at J, with 21 bases between. The CDR3 here is CATGPPGAQGYEQYF. CDR3 sequence (DNA): TGTGCCACCGGCCCCCCAGGGGCGCAGGGGTACGAGCAGTACTTC.

The rearrangement uses TRBV6-6 and TRBJ1-5; 8 bases match TRBD1. V lost 4 bases, J lost 3 bases, and 5 bases stayed unmatched. Per the germline V gene, CDR1 is MNHNY and CDR2 is SVGAGI (reference sequence). The CDR3 covers 15 residues. The CDR3 loop is CASSLDRVVNQPQHF. The CDR3 DNA is TGTGCCAGCAGTTTGGACAGGGTAGTCAATCAGCCCCAGCATTTT.

The gene calls are TRBV2 and TRBJ1-2; D not certain. The CDR3 is 15 amino acids. From germline, CDR1 is SNHLY and CDR2 FYNNEI. V was shortened by 2 bases and J by 3 bases, with 13 bases between the two germline ends. CDR3 DNA: TGTGCCAGCAGTGAATATCGTAGGGAGGACTATGGCTACACCTTC. Amino acid sequence: CASSEYRREDYGYTF.

The count of this clone is one. The chain joins TRBV5-4 to TRBJ2-1; D unresolved. The germline V gene has CDR1 SGHNT and CDR2 YYREEE (reference sequence). V gave up 2 bases and J gave up 10 bases, with 13 bases separating them. This CDR3 spans 13 amino acids. CDR3 nucleotide sequence: TGTGCCAGCAGCTTCGAAGTTAGTCACGAGCAGTTCTTC. Encoded protein: CASSFEVSHEQFF.

J is TRBJ2-1 and V is TRBV6-5, with TRBD2 matching 10 bases. The CDR3 has 15 amino acids. Looked up from germline, CDR1 is MNHEY and CDR2 is SVGAGI. V shed 2 bases, J shed 9 bases, and the junction held 7 bases outside the gene matches. CDR3 nucleotides: TGTGCCAGCAGTTACCCCCTAAGCGGGGGGGGTGAGCAGTTCTTC. Protein: CASSYPLSGGGEQFF.

This clone was detected only once. The chain recombines TRBV4-2 with TRBJ1-4; 7 bases map to TRBD1. Per the germline V gene, CDR1 is LGHNA and CDR2 is YNFKEQ. This CDR3 region has 15 residues. The junction had 7 bases not matched to a gene; V was cut back by 5 bases and J by 4 bases. Written as DNA, the CDR3 is TGTGCCAGCAGCGAAACAGGGGTCTTTAATGAAAAACTGTTTTTT. It yields the protein CASSETGVFNEKLFF.

The V call is TRBV5-1, the J call TRBJ2-1; 9 nucleotides match TRBD2. V was pared by 5 bases and J by 6 bases, with 6 bases of the junction left unmatched. Germline V gives CDR1 SGHRS, CDR2 YFSETQ. The CDR3 length is 14 residues. In nucleotides, the CDR3 is TGCGCCAGCAGGAGCGTAGCGGGGGCCAATGAGCAGTTCTTC. Amino acids: CASRSVAGANEQFF.

This clone came up once. This chain links TRBV7-2 with TRBJ1-2; D call uncertain. CDR3 length: 13 amino acids. The V and J ends lost 0 bases and 1 base respectively, with 3 bases between them. Germline-derived CDR1 and CDR2 are SGHTA and FQGNSA. The CDR3 coding sequence is TGTGCCAGCAGCTTAGCCAGTAACTATGGCTACACCTTC. Its translation: CASSLASNYGYTF. Full variable domain (missing parts from reference TRBV7-2 and TRBJ1-2): GAGVSQSPSNKVTEKGKDVELRCDPISGHTALYWYRQSLGQGLEFLIYFQGNSAPDKSGLPSDRFSAERTGGSVSTLTIQRTQQEDSAVYLCASSLASNYGYTFGSGTRLTVV.

The chain joins TRBV2 to TRBJ1-2; D uncertain. The ends were cut back, 3 bases at V and 10 bases at J, with 21 bases in the middle. The CDR3 extends over 15 amino acids. CDR1 and CDR2 (germline): SNHLY, FYNNEI. The DNA for the CDR3 is TGTGCCAGCAGTGAGAGGTATGGCTCTAGCGGCGTCTACACCTTC. It translates to CASSERYGSSGVYTF.

The genes are TRBV2 and TRBJ1-3; 8 bases align to TRBD1. The germline CDR1 and CDR2 sequences are SNHLY and FYNNEI. The CDR3 covers 16 residues. V lost 5 bases to trimming and J lost 1 base; unmatched junction nucleotides: 7. CDR3 DNA sequence: TGTGCCAGCAGTAAAATGGGACAGGAGTCTGGAAACACCATATATTTT. This sequence encodes CASSKMGQESGNTIYF.

The chain couples TRBV24-1 to TRBJ1-2, with a tentative D call TRBD1 (6 bases). Trimming removed 4 bases at V and 1 base at J, with 9 bases between. This CDR3 region has 14 residues. CDR1 is KGHDR and CDR2 is SFDVKD in the germline V gene. CDR3 sequence reads: CATSDRQVNYGYTF. The CDR3 region has the DNA TGTGCCACCAGTGACAGACAGGTTAACTATGGCTACACCTTC.

CDR3: CASSTWTGLNEKLFF. DNA for the CDR3: TGTGCCAGCAGCACTTGGACAGGGCTTAATGAAAAACTGTTTTTT. This chain joins TRBV5-5 and TRBJ1-4, with 8 bases matching TRBD1. Germline trimming cut 4 bases from V and 4 bases from J; bases unmatched to any gene: 6. CDR3 size: 15 residues. Germline V gene sequence: CDR1 SGHKS, CDR2 YYEKEE (reference sequence).